These 27 T cell receptor beta chains share one sample of origin, sequenced in a study of T cells in Graves' hyperthyroidism and ophthalmopathy. Amplification targeted TCR beta CDR3 regions from RNA transcripts. Using the HTBI primer set, a first-round RT-PCR was run on the TCR CDR3. Via MiXCR, TCRdb re-called the multiplex PCR reads, giving one row per CDR3 protein. This table holds about 510,000 distinct CDR3 sequences, 40% to 50% found once. The sample taken for sequencing was peripheral blood or thyroid tissue (not recorded which). These receptors all come from an adult woman with Graves' disease, either hyperthyroidism or ophthalmopathy (not recorded which).

The CDR3 loop is CASSNHGPGGGGGYTF. The CDR3 coding sequence is TGTGCCAGCAGCAACCACGGGCCGGGAGGGGGTGGTGGCTACACCTTC. The rearrangement links TRBV28 to TRBJ1-2, with a tentative D call TRBD1 (6 bases). The CDR3 has 16 amino acids. Deletions cut 6 bases from V and 7 bases from J, with 24 bases between. Germline CDR1 reads MDHEN; CDR2 reads SYDVKM.

This chain connects TRBV7-9 to TRBJ1-1; 9 nucleotides align to TRBD1. Trimming cost V 3 bases and J 12 bases; bases outside gene matches: 14. Germline CDR1 and CDR2: SEHNR and FQNEAQ (reference sequence). CDR3 size: 15 residues. In nucleotides, the CDR3 is TGTGCCAGCAGCTTCTTCACCGGGACAGGGCATTCCCCTTTCTTT. This codes for CASSFFTGTGHSPFF. Drawing the rest from reference TRBV7-9 and TRBJ1-1, the complete variable domain is DTGVSQNPRHKITKRGQNVTFRCDPISEHNRLYWYRQTLGQGPEFLTYFQNEAQLEKSRLLSDRFSAERPKGSFSTLEIQRTEQGDSAMYLCASSFFTGTGHSPFFGQGTRLTVV.

Here the CDR3 reads CSARALGRSQETQYF. DNA of the CDR3: TGCAGTGCTAGAGCACTCGGGAGATCCCAGGAGACCCAGTACTTC. The chain carries TRBV20-1 and TRBJ2-5; a weak D match, TRBD2 (6 bases). Germline assignment: CDR1 DFQATT and CDR2 SNEGSKA (reference sequence). V gave up 1 base and J gave up 5 bases, with 17 bases separating them. The CDR3 length is 15 residues.

This clonotype has a single count. The chain couples TRBV5-1 to TRBJ1-6; D might be TRBD1 (5 bases). The CDR3 has 15 amino acids. Trimming pared 2 bases from V and 9 bases from J, leaving 15 bases between. CDR1 and CDR2 from the germline V gene are SGHRS and YFSETQ. This CDR3 is CASSFRGELSSPLHF. CDR3 in DNA: TGCGCCAGCAGCTTCAGAGGGGAATTAAGTTCACCCCTCCACTTT. The complete variable domain, with remaining parts taken from reference TRBV5-1 and TRBJ1-6, reads KAGVTQTPRYLIKTRGQQVTLSCSPISGHRSVSWYQQTPGQGLQFLFEYFSETQRNKGNFPGRFSGRQFSNSRSEMNVSTLELGDSALYLCASSFRGELSSPLHFGNGTRLTVT.

A few counts support this clonotype. The chain recombines TRBV7-2 with TRBJ2-4; possibly TRBD2 for D (6 bases). CDR1 SGHTA and CDR2 FQGNSA come from the germline V gene. The CDR3 is made up of 14 amino acids. The V gene lost 5 bases and the J gene lost 6 bases, with 14 bases spanning the gap. The CDR3 here is CASSPWGGGNIQYF. As DNA, the CDR3 is TGTGCCAGCAGCCCATGGGGAGGAGGAAACATTCAGTACTTC.

This clonotype was seen ten or more times. A much bigger clone sits one base away, suggesting this may be a read error. The CDR3 DNA is TGTGCCAGCAGCTTTACAAACTCTGGAAACACCATATATTTT. Encoded protein: CASSFTNSGNTIYF. The V and J genes are TRBV5-6 and TRBJ1-3; D is ambiguous. CDR3 length equals 14 residues. Germline V gene sequence: CDR1 SGHDT, CDR2 YYEEEE. V was clipped by 2 bases and J by 0 bases, with 6 bases between them.

The genes are TRBV20-1 and TRBJ2-2, with 7 positions matching TRBD1. This CDR3 region has 15 residues. The ends lost 5 bases at V and 4 bases at J; junction bases unmatched: 10. Germline V lookup: CDR1 DFQATT, CDR2 SNEGSKA (reference sequence). CDR3 nucleotides: TGCAGTGCTCAAGGGACAGAAACTTTCACCGGGGAGCTGTTTTTT. It is translated as CSAQGTETFTGELFF.

This clonotype was found many times. The V call is TRBV9, the J call TRBJ1-6; no clear D gene. CDR3 length: 12 amino acids. The germline V gene encodes CDR1 SGDLS and CDR2 YYNGEE. V lost 2 bases and J 11 bases, leaving 8 bases between the germline ends. For the CDR3, the DNA is TGTGCCAGCAGCGTGTTTGGGCCACCCCTCCACTTT. It specifies CASSVFGPPLHF.

The chain employs TRBV7-3 and TRBJ2-7, with D tentatively TRBD1 (5 bases). This CDR3 spans 16 amino acids. V lost 6 bases and J 0 bases, leaving 18 bases between the germline ends. Germline V gene lookup returns CDR1 SGHTA and CDR2 FQGTGA. The DNA for the CDR3 is TGTGCCAGCAGTTTCTGGCAGGGCGGCACCTCCTACGAGCAGTACTTC. Translated, it gives CASSFWQGGTSYEQYF.

This rearrangement joins TRBV29-1 to TRBJ2-7, with 8 nucleotides matching TRBD2. J gave up 2 bases and V 2 bases, and 8 bases lay outside the gene matches. Germline V lookup: CDR1 SQVTM, CDR2 ANQGSEA. The CDR3 is 15 amino acids. In nucleotides, the CDR3 is TGCAGCGTTGAATGGCCCGGGACTAGTACCTACGAGCAGTACTTC. Translating it yields CSVEWPGTSTYEQYF.

The chain links TRBV30 to TRBJ1-2; 8 nucleotides align to TRBD1. J gave up 11 bases and V 4 bases, and 9 bases lay outside the gene matches. The CDR3 extends over 12 amino acids. CDR1 is GTSNPN, CDR2 SVGIG, per germline (reference sequence). The CDR3 DNA is TGTGCCTGGACCGGGACAGGCCCCCTTTACACCTTC. The encoded protein is CAWTGTGPLYTF.

On this clonotype: Being one base from a much bigger clone, this may be a read error. The rearrangement uses TRBV20-1 and TRBJ1-5; D is uncertain. CDR3 length: 12 amino acids. The germline CDR1 and CDR2 sequences are DFQATT and SNEGSKA (reference sequence). V lost 8 bases, J lost 7 bases, and 15 bases lay in between. The CDR3 spells CSSKRGNQPQHF. The CDR3 nucleotides are TGCAGTTCGAAACGGGGAAACCAGCCCCAGCATTTT.

The table lists this clonotype with many counts. The chain recombines TRBV7-9 with TRBJ2-5, with no clear D. Trimming cost V 3 bases and J 1 base, with 12 bases left between them. Per the germline V gene, CDR1 is SEHNR and CDR2 is FQNEAQ (reference sequence). CDR3 size: 15 residues. The CDR3 bases are TGTGCCAGCAGCTTTGTTTTAGGGTCCCAAGAGACCCAGTACTTC. Its translation is CASSFVLGSQETQYF.

This clonotype occurred a few times. The CDR3 DNA is TGTGCCAGTAGTATGACAGGGAGCACCGGGGAGCTGTTTTTT. Translation gives CASSMTGSTGELFF. The chain employs TRBV19 and TRBJ2-2; TRBD1 matches at 7 bases. The CDR3 consists of 14 residues. V lost 3 bases to trimming and J lost 4 bases; unmatched junction nucleotides: 2. CDR1 is LNHDA and CDR2 is SQIVND in the germline V gene (reference sequence).

There are a few counts of this clonotype. The rearrangement uses TRBV20-1 and TRBJ2-7, with D unresolved. V was shortened by 0 bases and J by 7 bases, with 10 bases between the two germline ends. This CDR3 contains 12 residues. The germline gives CDR1 DFQATT, CDR2 SNEGSKA (reference sequence). Here the CDR3 reads CSAREGIKEQYF. CDR3 DNA: TGCAGTGCTAGAGAGGGAATAAAAGAGCAGTACTTC.

This clonotype was picked up many times. J is TRBJ2-6 and V is TRBV19, with TRBD2 matching over 9 bases. The CDR3 has 16 residues. Germline values: CDR1 LNHDA, CDR2 SQIVND (reference sequence). V trimming: 8 bases; J trimming: 4 bases; junction bases outside the gene matches: 9. The DNA for the CDR3 is TGTGCCAGTTCTGGCGGGAGGGCTACAGGGGCCAACGTCCTGACTTTC. It encodes CASSGGRATGANVLTF.

Many counts were recorded for this clonotype. The V gene is TRBV6-1, the J gene TRBJ1-1; D is possibly TRBD1 (6 bases). The germline V gene has CDR1 MNHNS and CDR2 SASEGT. Trimming cost V 8 bases and J 0 bases, with 13 bases left between them. This CDR3 contains 14 residues. The DNA of the CDR3 is TGTGCCAGCCTGCTCGGGGGCCTGAACACTGAAGCTTTCTTT. This encodes CASLLGGLNTEAFF.

This clonotype occurred a few times. The chain couples TRBV7-9 to TRBJ2-5, with D uncertain. Germline-derived CDR1 and CDR2 are SEHNR and FQNEAQ (reference sequence). CDR3 size: 13 residues. Deletions cut 3 bases from V and 5 bases from J, with 10 bases between. The CDR3 sequence is CASSFGWIETQYF. The DNA of the CDR3 is TGTGCCAGCAGCTTCGGGTGGATTGAGACCCAGTACTTC.

V is TRBV28 and J is TRBJ1-2; D gene ambiguous. The V gene lost 3 bases and the J gene lost 2 bases, with 7 bases spanning the gap. The CDR3 length is 13 residues. CDR1 MDHEN and CDR2 SYDVKM come from the germline V gene. CDR3: CASSFSSNYGYTF. The CDR3 nucleotides read TGTGCCAGCAGTTTCAGCTCGAACTATGGCTACACCTTC.

DNA of the CDR3: TGCAGTGCTAGAGAGGCGCGGAGTAATGAAAAACTGTTTTTT. It encodes CSAREARSNEKLFF. The V gene is TRBV20-1, the J gene TRBJ1-4; D remains unclear. CDR1 is DFQATT, CDR2 SNEGSKA, per germline (reference sequence). V was pared by 0 bases and J by 4 bases, with 9 bases between. This CDR3 is built from 14 residues.

The sample holds a few counts of this clonotype. The chain has TRBV7-9 and TRBJ2-5, with D unresolved. The CDR3 has 12 amino acids. Germline V gene sequence: CDR1 SEHNR, CDR2 FQNEAQ (reference sequence). The V end lost 8 bases, the J end lost 5 bases, and 12 bases lay between the germline ends. CDR3 sequence (DNA): TGTGCCAGCGATGTGAGCCGGGAGACCCAGTACTTC. This codes for CASDVSRETQYF.

The J gene is TRBJ1-1, the V gene TRBV7-9; tentatively, D is TRBD1 (6 bases). The CDR3 runs to 13 residues. Trimming took 5 bases from V and 3 from J, leaving 10 bases between them. Germline CDR1 and CDR2: SEHNR and FQNEAQ (reference sequence). Here the CDR3 reads CASSVTGHTEAFF. CDR3 sequence (DNA): TGTGCCAGCAGCGTAACAGGGCACACTGAAGCTTTCTTT.

V gene TRBV29-1 combines with J gene TRBJ1-1, with a weak D call TRBD1 (6 bases). This CDR3 spans 12 amino acids. Between the trimmed V and J ends, which lost 7 bases and 6 bases, there was a span of 15 bases. In germline, CDR1 is SQVTM, CDR2 ANQGSEA. The CDR3 here is CSGIWGAPEAFF. The CDR3 DNA is TGCAGCGGGATATGGGGGGCCCCTGAAGCTTTCTTT.

This clonotype was recorded many times. The rearrangement joins TRBV7-9 to TRBJ2-5; the D gene is possibly TRBD2 (6 bases). CDR1 is SEHNR and CDR2 is FQNEAQ in the germline V gene (reference sequence). The CDR3 spans 19 residues. V lost 3 bases to trimming and J lost 5 bases, with 28 bases between them. CDR3 DNA: TGTGCCAGCAGCTTGGGGAGTTGGGGGGTACTCGTCGGTGGTGAGACCCAGTACTTC. This sequence encodes CASSLGSWGVLVGGETQYF.

The rearrangement uses TRBV2 and TRBJ1-5; D call uncertain. The CDR3 length is 15 residues. Germline V gene sequence: CDR1 SNHLY, CDR2 FYNNEI. With 4 bases removed from V and 2 bases from J, the gap between germline ends came to 12 bases. The CDR3 DNA follows: TGTGCCAGCAGTGTTTCCATGAATGGCAATCAGCCCCAGCATTTT. Translation: CASSVSMNGNQPQHF.

The chain couples TRBV19 to TRBJ2-5; no firm D call. The CDR3 consists of 13 residues. The V gene lost 7 bases and the J gene lost 0 bases, with 9 bases spanning the gap. The germline gives CDR1 LNHDA, CDR2 SQIVND (reference sequence). CDR3 sequence reads: CASKPHDQETQYF. The CDR3 DNA follows: TGTGCCAGTAAACCACATGACCAAGAGACCCAGTACTTC.

The CDR3 loop reads CASSAGPLGETQYF. The CDR3, as DNA: TGTGCCAGCAGCGCCGGGCCGCTCGGAGAGACCCAGTACTTC. The V call is TRBV7-2, the J call TRBJ2-5; D gene unclear. With 5 bases removed from V and 4 bases from J, the gap between germline ends came to 14 bases. Germline V lookup: CDR1 SGHTA, CDR2 FQGNSA. The CDR3 extends over 14 amino acids. The variable domain in full, completed from reference TRBV7-2 and TRBJ2-5, reads GAGVSQSPSNKVTEKGKDVELRCDPISGHTALYWYRQSLGQGLEFLIYFQGNSAPDKSGLPSDRFSAERTGGSVSTLTIQRTQQEDSAVYLCASSAGPLGETQYFGPGTRLLVL.